This T cell receptor (beta chain) was sequenced during a study of tumor and adjacent non-tumor tissue in lung cancer. Study overall: Stage I to III disease affected about nine men and 5 women aged about 31 to 85.

The template was RNA from unsorted bulk tissue. Distant lung tissue was collected more than 3 cm away from the tumor edge. Newly diagnosed lung cancer patients had thoracic surgery in China, August–late 2014, without prior chemotherapy. The germline V gene encodes CDR1 SGHAT and CDR2 FQDESV (reference sequence). This CDR3 region has 14 residues. A modified ARM-PCR protocol with three rounds of nested PCR amplified TCRbeta. TCRdb ran MiXCR on the multiplex PCR reads and lists one entry per CDR3 protein. The table records tens of thousands of distinct CDR3 sequences, about 61% of them present only once. General study findings and limits: Top 100 clones took a larger repertoire share in normal lung. Tumor tissue had significantly higher TCR diversity than normal lung.

This clonotype occurred once. The antigen remains undetermined. A read error may produce the germline difference seen at one junction end. The J gene is TRBJ2-1, the V gene TRBV11-1; 10 nucleotides agree with TRBD2. Input material: distant non-tumor lung tissue. This clonotype was sampled from a man between 70 and 80 years old with non-small cell lung cancer. Here the CDR3 DNA reads TGTGCCAGCAACCAAGCGGGGGGGCGGGATGAACAGTTCTTC. It yields the protein CASNQAGGRDEQFF.